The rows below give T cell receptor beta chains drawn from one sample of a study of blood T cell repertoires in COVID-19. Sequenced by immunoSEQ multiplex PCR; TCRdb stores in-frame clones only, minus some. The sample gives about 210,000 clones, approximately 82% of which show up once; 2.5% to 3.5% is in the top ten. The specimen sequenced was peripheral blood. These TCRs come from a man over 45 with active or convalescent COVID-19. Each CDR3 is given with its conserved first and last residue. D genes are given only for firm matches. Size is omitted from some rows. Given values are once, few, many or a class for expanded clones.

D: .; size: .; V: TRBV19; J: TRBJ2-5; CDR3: CASSIGGGEETQYF; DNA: TGTGCCAGTAGTATAGGAGGAGGGGAAGAGACCCAGTACTTC
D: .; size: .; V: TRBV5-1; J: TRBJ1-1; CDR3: CASTRGRRDTEAFF; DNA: TGCGCCAGCACCCGGGGACGGAGGGACACTGAAGCTTTCTTT
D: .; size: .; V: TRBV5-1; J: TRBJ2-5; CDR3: CASSPRLVEETQYF; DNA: TGCGCCAGCAGCCCGCGGTTGGTGGAAGAGACCCAGTACTTC
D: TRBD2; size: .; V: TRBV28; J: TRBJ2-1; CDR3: CASSLPRASGRNEQFF; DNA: TGTGCCAGCAGCCTACCCCGCGCTAGCGGGAGGAATGAGCAGTTCTTC
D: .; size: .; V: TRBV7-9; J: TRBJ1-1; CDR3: CASSLVVVNTEAFF; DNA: TGTGCCAGCAGCTTAGTAGTCGTTAACACTGAAGCTTTCTTT
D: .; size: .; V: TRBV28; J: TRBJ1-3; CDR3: CASSLPGQSSGNTIYF; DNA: TGTGCCAGCAGTTTACCAGGACAGAGCTCTGGAAACACCATATATTTT
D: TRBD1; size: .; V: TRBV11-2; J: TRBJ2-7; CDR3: CASSLGLGQGSYEQYF; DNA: TGTGCCAGCAGCTTAGGTCTCGGACAGGGGTCCTACGAGCAGTACTTC
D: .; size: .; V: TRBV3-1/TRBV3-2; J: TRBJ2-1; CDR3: CASRGGRQIHNEQFF; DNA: TGTGCCAGCAGGGGGGGGCGTCAGATCCACAATGAGCAGTTCTTC
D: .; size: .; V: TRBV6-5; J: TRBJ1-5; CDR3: CASSPSSNQPQHF; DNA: TGTGCCAGCAGCCCCTCGAGCAATCAGCCCCAGCATTTT
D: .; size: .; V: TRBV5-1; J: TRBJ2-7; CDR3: CASSVERTVYEQYF; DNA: TGCGCCAGCAGCGTAGAGCGGACAGTTTACGAGCAGTACTTC
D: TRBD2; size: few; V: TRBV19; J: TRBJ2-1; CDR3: CASAPRGSSKQFF; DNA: TGTGCCAGTGCACCCCGCGGGAGTAGTAAGCAGTTCTTC
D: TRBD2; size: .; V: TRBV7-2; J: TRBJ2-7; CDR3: CASSLKGLAGVEQYF; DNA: TGTGCCAGCAGCCTAAAGGGACTAGCGGGAGTCGAGCAGTACTTC
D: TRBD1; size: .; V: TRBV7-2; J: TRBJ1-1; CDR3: CASSLEGGGTEAFF; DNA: TGTGCCAGCAGCTTAGAAGGGGGCGGCACTGAAGCTTTCTTT
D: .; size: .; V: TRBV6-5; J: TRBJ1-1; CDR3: CASGPVFRNTEAFF; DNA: TGTGCCAGTGGGCCCGTCTTTAGAAACACTGAAGCTTTCTTT
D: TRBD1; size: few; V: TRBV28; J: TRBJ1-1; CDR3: CASNPDRGRAAFF; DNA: TGTGCCAGCAACCCCGACAGGGGGCGCGCAGCTTTCTTT
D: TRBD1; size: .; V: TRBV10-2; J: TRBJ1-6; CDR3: CASSQGARGSPLHF; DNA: TGCGCCAGCTCTCAGGGGGCGCGGGGCTCACCCCTCCACTTT
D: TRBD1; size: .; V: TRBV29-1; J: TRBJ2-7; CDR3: CSVGGDRLYEQYF; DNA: TGCAGCGTTGGGGGGGACAGGCTATACGAGCAGTACTTC
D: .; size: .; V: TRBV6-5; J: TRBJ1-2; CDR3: CASSAQDPNYGYTF; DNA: TGTGCCAGCTCAGCACAGGACCCTAACTATGGCTACACCTTC
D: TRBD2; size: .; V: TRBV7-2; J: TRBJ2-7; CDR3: CASSLAGGRAGEQYF; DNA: TGTGCCAGCAGCTTAGCGGGCGGGAGGGCCGGCGAGCAGTACTTC
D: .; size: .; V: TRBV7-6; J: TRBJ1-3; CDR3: CASSLDLRGNTIYF; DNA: TGTGCCAGCAGCTTAGACTTGAGGGGAAACACCATATATTTT
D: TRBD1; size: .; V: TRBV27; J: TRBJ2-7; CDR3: CASSSTDRGYEQYF; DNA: TGTGCCAGCAGTTCGACGGACAGGGGTTACGAGCAGTACTTC
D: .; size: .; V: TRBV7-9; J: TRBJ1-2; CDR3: CASSFGDNNGYTF; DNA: TGTGCCAGCAGCTTTGGGGACAATAATGGCTACACCTTC
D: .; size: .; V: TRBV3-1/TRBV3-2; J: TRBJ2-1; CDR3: CASSQAPGLRVEQFF; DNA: TGTGCCAGCAGCCAAGCGCCGGGACTTCGTGTGGAGCAGTTCTTC
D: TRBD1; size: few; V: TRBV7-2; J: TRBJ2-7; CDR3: CASSLVRDRGRYEQYF; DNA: TGTGCCAGCAGCTTAGTAAGGGACAGGGGAAGGTACGAGCAGTACTTC
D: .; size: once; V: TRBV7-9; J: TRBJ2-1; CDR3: CASSEADGRNCGEQFF; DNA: TGTGCCAGCAGCGAGGCCGATGGGAGGAATTGTGGTGAGCAGTTCTTC
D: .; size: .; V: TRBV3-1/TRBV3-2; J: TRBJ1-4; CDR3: CASGDRGVEKLFF; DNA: TGTGCCAGCGGAGACCGGGGGGTGGAAAAACTGTTTTTT
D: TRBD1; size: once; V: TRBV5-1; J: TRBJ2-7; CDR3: CASSSPRGRPGSDEQYF; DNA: TGCGCCAGCAGCTCCCCCAGGGGGCGACCGGGGAGCGACGAGCAGTACTTC
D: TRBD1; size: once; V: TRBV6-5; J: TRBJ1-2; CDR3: CASRRTGAYLYGYTF; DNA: TGTGCCAGCAGACGGACAGGGGCGTATCTGTATGGCTACACCTTC
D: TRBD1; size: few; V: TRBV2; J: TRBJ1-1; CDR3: CASSLVRDRFNTEAFF; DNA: TGTGCCAGCAGTCTCGTCCGGGACAGATTTAACACTGAAGCTTTCTTT
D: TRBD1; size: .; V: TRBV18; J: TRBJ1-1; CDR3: CASSPGQGIMNTEAFF; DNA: TGTGCCAGCTCACCGGGACAGGGGATAATGAACACTGAAGCTTTCTTT
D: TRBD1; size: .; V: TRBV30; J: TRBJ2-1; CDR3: CAWIRTGHYNEQFF; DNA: TGTGCCTGGATCCGGACAGGCCACTACAATGAGCAGTTCTTC
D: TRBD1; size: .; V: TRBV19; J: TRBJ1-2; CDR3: CASSIGNEGAIYGYTF; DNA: TGTGCCAGTAGTATAGGGAATGAGGGGGCGATCTATGGCTACACCTTC
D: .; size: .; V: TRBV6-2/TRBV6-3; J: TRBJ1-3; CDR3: CASSSKDRTEDF; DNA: TGTGCCAGCAGTTCCAAGGACAGAACCGAAGATTTT
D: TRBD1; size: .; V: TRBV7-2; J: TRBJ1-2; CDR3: CASSLQGGQGSPYGYTF; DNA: TGTGCCAGCAGCTTACAAGGGGGACAGGGATCCCCCTATGGCTACACCTTC
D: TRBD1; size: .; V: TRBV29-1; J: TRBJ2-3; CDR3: CSVRQGVFTDTQYF; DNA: TGCAGCGTTCGACAGGGGGTCTTCACAGATACGCAGTATTTT
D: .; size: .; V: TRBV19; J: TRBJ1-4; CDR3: CASSTDSSSVQFF; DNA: TGTGCCAGTAGTACGGACAGTTCTTCGGTCCAGTTTTTT
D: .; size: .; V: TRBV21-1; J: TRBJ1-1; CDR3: CASSNRSTGRTEAFF; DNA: TGTGCCAGCAGCAACCGATCGACAGGGAGGACTGAAGCTTTCTTT
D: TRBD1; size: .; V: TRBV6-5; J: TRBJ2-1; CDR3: CASSAIHRGVNEQFF; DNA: TGTGCCAGCAGCGCAATACACAGGGGGGTCAATGAGCAGTTCTTC
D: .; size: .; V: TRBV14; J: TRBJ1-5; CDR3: CASSQGQDGPQHF; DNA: TGTGCCAGCAGCCAAGGACAGGATGGGCCCCAGCATTTT
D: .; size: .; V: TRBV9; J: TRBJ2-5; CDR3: CASSVAVGQQETQYF; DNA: TGTGCCAGCAGCGTAGCAGTAGGACAGCAAGAGACCCAGTACTTC
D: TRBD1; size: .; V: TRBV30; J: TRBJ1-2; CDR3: CACEDRDGYTF; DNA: TGTGCCTGCGAGGACAGGGATGGCTACACCTTC
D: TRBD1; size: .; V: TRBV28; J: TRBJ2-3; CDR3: CASSNPGQMQYF; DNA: TGTGCCAGCAGCAATCCGGGACAGATGCAGTATTTT
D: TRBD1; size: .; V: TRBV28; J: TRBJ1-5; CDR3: CASSLWTGGGLNQPQHF; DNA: TGTGCCAGCAGTTTATGGACAGGGGGCGGTCTCAATCAGCCCCAGCATTTT
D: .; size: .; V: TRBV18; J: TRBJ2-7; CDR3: CASSPDSSYEQYF; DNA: TGTGCCAGCTCACCGGACAGCTCCTACGAGCAGTACTTC
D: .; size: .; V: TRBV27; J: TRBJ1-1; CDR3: CASSFGMGGGNTEAFF; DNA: TGTGCCAGCAGTTTCGGGATGGGGGGTGGGAACACTGAAGCTTTCTTT
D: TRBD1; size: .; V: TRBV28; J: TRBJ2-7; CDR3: CASSFQGQGPEQYF; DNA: TGTGCCAGCAGTTTCCAGGGACAGGGGCCCGAGCAGTACTTC
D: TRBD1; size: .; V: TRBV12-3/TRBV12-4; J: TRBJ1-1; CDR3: CASSFKTGVYAFF; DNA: TGTGCCAGCAGTTTTAAAACAGGGGTGTACGCTTTCTTT
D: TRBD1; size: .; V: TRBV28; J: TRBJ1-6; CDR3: CASSPPTGLNSPLHF; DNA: TGTGCCAGCAGTCCCCCGACAGGGTTGAATTCACCCCTCCACTTT
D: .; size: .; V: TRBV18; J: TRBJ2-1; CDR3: CASSPPGAQYNEQFF; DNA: TGTGCCAGCTCACCACCGGGGGCGCAGTACAATGAGCAGTTCTTC
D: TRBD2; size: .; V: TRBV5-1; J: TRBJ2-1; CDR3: CASSYPSGSDEQFF; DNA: TGCGCCAGCAGCTACCCTAGCGGGAGCGATGAGCAGTTCTTC
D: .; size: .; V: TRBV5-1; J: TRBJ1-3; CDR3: CASSPTTSPGNTIYF; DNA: TGCGCCAGCAGCCCAACGACAAGTCCGGGAAACACCATATATTTT
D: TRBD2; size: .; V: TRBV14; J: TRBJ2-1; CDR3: CASSQGLLAGGWNEQFF; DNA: TGTGCCAGCAGCCAAGGCCTACTAGCGGGGGGTTGGAATGAGCAGTTCTTC
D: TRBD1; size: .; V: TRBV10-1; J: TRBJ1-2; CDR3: CASSERRQGAYGYTF; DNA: TGCGCCAGCAGTGAGCGGAGACAGGGGGCCTATGGCTACACCTTC